This TCR beta chain comes out of a study of blood T cell repertoires in COVID-19. On the study more broadly: Samples taken during acute and convalescent COVID-19 were collected in the United States, Italy and Spain. The cDNA or gDNA used as material had been derived from T cells, B-cell-depleted T cells, or PBMCs.

Trimming took off 3 bases at V and 6 bases at J, with 21 bases between the two ends. The CDR3 is 17 residues long. Germline CDR1 and CDR2: SGDLS and YYNGEE. In the source study's methods: By means of reference gene primer amplification, nucleated cell counts were estimated. Data came from immunoSEQ multiplex PCR; TCRdb stores just in-frame clones and leaves some out. The D gene and trimming were derived from the DNA, and the V and J assignments and clone size from that table. The data hold around 270,000 clones, with approximately 86% observed a single time. The sequence was collected from a middle-aged man who had recovered from COVID-19. This rearrangement joins TRBV9 to TRBJ2-2; D is perhaps TRBD2 (6 bases). Sequencing used peripheral blood. This chain's CDR3 is CASSAHVTSMFAGELFF. The CDR3 DNA reads TGTGCCAGCAGCGCCCATGTCACTAGCATGTTCGCCGGGGAGCTGTTTTTT.